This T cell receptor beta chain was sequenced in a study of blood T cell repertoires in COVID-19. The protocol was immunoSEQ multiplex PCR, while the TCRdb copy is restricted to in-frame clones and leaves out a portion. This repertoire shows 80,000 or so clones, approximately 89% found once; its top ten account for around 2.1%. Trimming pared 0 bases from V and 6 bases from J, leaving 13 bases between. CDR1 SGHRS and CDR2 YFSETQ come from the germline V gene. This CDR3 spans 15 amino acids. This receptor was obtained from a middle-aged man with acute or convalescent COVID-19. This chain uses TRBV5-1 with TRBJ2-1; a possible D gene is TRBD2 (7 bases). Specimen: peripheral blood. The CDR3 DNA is TGCGCCAGCAGCTTGGGAGGGGGGGACTTCAATGAGCAGTTCTTC. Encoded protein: CASSLGGGDFNEQFF.